This T cell receptor (beta chain) was sequenced in a study of T cells after yellow fever vaccination. Study-wide results and limits: CD4 and CD8 compartments shared a small share of clonotypes, likely from convergent recombination. Most primary-vaccination clones reappeared after the booster (approximately 95% CD4, roughly 90% CD8).

MiXCR, applied by TCRdb to the 5' RACE reads, yields one record per CDR3 protein. The top ten hold 15% to 20% of the sample, which has some 560,000 distinct CDR3 sequences, about a sixth seen once. The V end lost 5 bases, the J end lost 5 bases, and 16 bases lay between the germline ends. The CDR3 has 14 residues. Germline V CDR1 and CDR2: SGHRS, YFSETQ. This clonotype appeared a few times. Its matching antigen is unknown. V is TRBV5-1 and J is TRBJ2-5; D gene unclear. This receptor was obtained from a young man who received the YFV17D yellow fever vaccine. The source was PBMCs, collected 4 to 5 days after the first yellow fever vaccination. The CDR3 DNA reads TGCGCCAGCAGTACGATGGGCGCCAGGGAGACCCAGTACTTC. Translated, it gives CASSTMGARETQYF.